The clone carrying this T cell receptor beta chain appeared a few times. Its antigen remains unknown. This specimen belongs to a study of T cells after yellow fever vaccination. Overall study: SMART-Seq v4 Ultra Low Input prepared libraries from low-cell fractions. General study points: A large majority of primary-vaccination clones showed up again after the booster (roughly 95% CD4, 85% to 90% CD8). Peaking faster, on day 5 versus 15, the secondary response was nonetheless weaker.

The CDR3 totals 18 residues. Germline values: CDR1 SGHDN, CDR2 FVKESK. The V end lost 0 bases, the J end lost 0 bases, and 12 bases lay between the germline ends. 5'RACE template switching produced TCR cDNA carrying a universal primer site and UMIs. TCRdb ran MiXCR on the 5' RACE reads and lists one entry per CDR3 protein. The sample yields around 350,000 distinct CDR3 sequences, roughly 11% seen once. The gene calls are TRBV14 and TRBJ1-6, with D tentatively TRBD1 (5 bases). The sequence was obtained from a man between 18 and 35 years old who received the YFV17D yellow fever vaccine. The source was PBMCs, collected on the day of the first yellow fever vaccination. The CDR3 protein is CASSQEVAGVSYNSPLHF. The CDR3 DNA reads as TGTGCCAGCAGCCAAGAGGTCGCGGGGGTCTCCTATAATTCACCCCTCCACTTT.